The T cell receptor (beta chain) under discussion was sequenced for a study of T cells after yellow fever vaccination. The wider study: Preparing low-cell-number fractions relied on SMART-Seq v4 Ultra Low Input. Overall study findings and caveats: FACS-sorted repertoires could contain abundant clonotypes contaminating from the bulk population.

Remarks on this clonotype: Its antigen is unknown.

Between the trimmed V and J ends, which lost 1 base and 8 bases, there was a span of 17 bases. The germline CDR1 and CDR2 sequences are LGHDT and YNNKEL (reference sequence). CDR3 length: 15 amino acids. TCRdb reanalysed the 5' RACE reads using MiXCR and keeps one entry per CDR3 protein. The table records hundreds of thousands of distinct CDR3 sequences, around 19% of them present only once. The material was PBMCs, obtained before the yellow fever booster vaccination. This sequence was found in a man in his late teens or twenties who received the YFV17D yellow fever vaccine. The chain employs TRBV3-1 and TRBJ1-1; no clear D gene. CDR3 residues: CASSQGWSGVFEAFF. DNA of the CDR3: TGTGCCAGCAGCCAAGGGTGGTCGGGAGTGTTCGAAGCTTTCTTT. The full variable domain, rest sourced from reference TRBV3-1 and TRBJ1-1, is DTAVSQTPKYLVTQMGNDKSIKCEQNLGHDTMYWYKQDSKKFLKIMFSYNNKELIINETVPNRFSPKSPDKAHLNLHINSLELGDSAVYFCASSQGWSGVFEAFFGQGTRLTVV.